This TCR beta chain was recorded in a study of blood T cell repertoires in COVID-19. Losses at the gene ends were 0 bases for V and 5 bases for J; bases not matched to a gene: 10. The CDR3 extends over 17 amino acids. Looked up from germline, CDR1 is KGHSH and CDR2 is LQKENI. Some clones are missing from TCRdb's copy, which holds only in-frame ones; the method was immunoSEQ multiplex PCR. The sample holds approximately 40,000 clones, 75% to 90% seen once. J is TRBJ2-7 and V is TRBV18; 10 bases match TRBD2. Sequencing was performed on peripheral blood. The receptor's source is a woman aged 80 or over in a cohort sampled during active or convalescent COVID-19. The CDR3 here is CASSPPGAGGLTHEQYF. The CDR3 DNA sequence: TGTGCCAGCTCACCACCGGGAGCGGGGGGGCTGACCCACGAGCAGTACTTC.